This record covers a single TCR beta chain. V shed 6 bases and J 3 bases; nucleotides not matched to a gene: 9. CDR3 length: 15 residues. The germline CDR1 and CDR2 sequences are LNHDA and SQIVND (reference sequence). This sample was taken from a study of blood T cell repertoires in COVID-19. In the study's own analysis: Amplification of reference gene primers was used by the study to estimate nucleated cell counts. Using immunoSEQ multiplex PCR, the repertoire was profiled, and TCRdb retains in-frame clones only, with some absent. That table supplies the V and J calls and clone size; D and trimming were determined from the DNA. In the table there are 270,000 or so clones, over 80% of which are singletons. Each participant's cohort was designated according to participant-reported clinical history.

The source is a woman aged 25 to 39 with acute COVID-19. The chain recombines TRBV19 with TRBJ2-7, with 9 nucleotides matching TRBD2. Input material: PBMCs or T cells enriched from blood (not recorded which). CDR3 sequence: CASRPTSGSNYEQYF. The CDR3 region has the DNA TGTGCCAGTAGACCCACTAGCGGGTCAAACTACGAGCAGTACTTC.